Following are 14 T cell receptor beta chains from one sample sequenced in a study of T cell clonality in common variable immunodeficiency. General study results and limits: Reportedly, TCR beta sequences from common variable immunodeficiency showed fewer deletions and N-nucleotide insertions.

The antigens these receptors bind are not known. Produced via immunoSEQ multiplex PCR; TCRdb's table is partial and in-frame only. Observed in the sample are some 14,000 clones, none of them singletons. Material for sequencing was peripheral blood mononuclear cells. Receptors originate from a human donor with common variable immunodeficiency.

A remark on this clone: At one end the junction does not follow the germline gene, possibly because of a read error. Read sequence stops 3 residues before the CDR3 end, and the germline J gene provides the missing end. This chain joins TRBV7-7 and TRBJ2-1, with 8 positions matching TRBD1. The CDR3 has 15 residues. The germline CDR1 and CDR2 sequences are SSHAT and FNYEAQ (reference sequence). The chain's CDR3 is CASSSGTGEGNEQFF. The CDR3 DNA, read in part, is TGTGCTAGCAGTTCGGGGACAGGCGAGGGGAATGAG. The full variable domain, with the rest looked up from reference TRBV7-7 and TRBJ2-1, is GAGVSQSPRYKVTKRGQDVTLRCDPISSHATLYWYQQALGQGPEFLTYFNYEAQPDKSGLPSDRFSAERPEGSISTLTIQRTEQRDSAMYRCASSSGTGEGNEQFFGPGTRLTVL.

This clone was counted between two and nine times. The read ends 3 residues before the CDR3 terminus; that terminus is restored from the germline J gene. The chain combines TRBV19 with TRBJ2-7; D unresolved. The CDR3 extends over 13 amino acids. The V and J ends lost 5 bases and 0 bases respectively, with 8 bases between them. CDR1 is LNHDA and CDR2 is SQIVND in the germline V gene (reference sequence). The sequenced part of the CDR3 DNA is TGTGCCAGTAGTCGGGTGGACTCCTACGAG. Translation: CASSRVDSYE. The whole CDR3 sequence reads CASSRVDSYEQYF.

By share of the sample, this clone is medium-sized. With the read ending 3 residues before the CDR3 end, the germline J gene is used to fill in that end. The rearrangement joins TRBV7-6 to TRBJ1-1; D remains ambiguous. The V and J ends lost 7 bases and 7 bases respectively, with 16 bases between them. The CDR3 runs 13 residues. Germline CDR1 reads SGHVS; CDR2 reads FNYEAQ. Partial CDR3 DNA: TGTGCCAGCACCACCGATCGGGGAGATGAA. Its translation is CASTTDRGDE. The CDR3, in full, reads CASTTDRGDEAFF.

This clone showed up just a few times. The sequenced fragment ends 3 residues before the CDR3 boundary, so the rest is inferred from the germline J gene. This rearrangement joins TRBV11-2 to TRBJ2-5, with D tentatively TRBD1 (7 bases). The length of the CDR3 is 14 residues. Germline CDR1 reads SGHAT; CDR2 reads FQNNGV. The ends were cut back, 5 bases at V and 5 bases at J, with 15 bases in the middle. The sequenced CDR3 bases are TGTGCCAGCAGCAGCACAGGGGCGGGGGAGACC. This gives the protein CASSSTGAGET. The entire CDR3 protein reads CASSSTGAGETQYF. The full variable domain, in which reference TRBV11-2 and TRBJ2-5 provide the parts outside the CDR3, is EAGVAQSPRYKIIEKRQSVAFWCNPISGHATLYWYQQILGQGPKLLIQFQNNGVVDDSQLPKDRFSAERLKGVDSTLKIQPAKLEDSAVYLCASSSTGAGETQYFGPGTRLLVL.

In its sample, this clone was seen a few times. The chain's CDR3 is CASSLQGSYEQYF. Incomplete CDR3 DNA: TGCGCCAGCAGCTTGCAGGGGTCCTACGAG. The rearrangement joins TRBV5-1 to TRBJ2-7; TRBD1 might be the D (6 bases). The observed sequence ends 3 residues before the CDR3 terminus, with the missing tail filled in from the germline J gene. The CDR3 covers 13 residues. V was pared by 1 base and J by 1 base, with 6 bases between. Germline CDR1 SGHRS, CDR2 YFSETQ. The entire variable domain, with the rest obtained from reference TRBV5-1 and TRBJ2-7, is as follows: KAGVTQTPRYLIKTRGQQVTLSCSPISGHRSVSWYQQTPGQGLQFLFEYFSETQRNKGNFPGRFSGRQFSNSRSEMNVSTLELGDSALYLCASSLQGSYEQYFGPGTRLTVT.

This clone is labeled medium-sized. The observed sequence ends 3 residues before the CDR3 terminus, with the missing tail filled in from the germline J gene. The rearrangement uses TRBV10-1 and TRBJ2-5; 8 bases map to TRBD2. The length of the CDR3 is 15 residues. From germline, CDR1 is WNHNN and CDR2 SYGVQD (reference sequence). V shed 3 bases, J shed 4 bases, and the junction held 7 bases outside the gene matches. The CDR3 DNA, read in part, is TGCGCCAGCAGTGATAGCGGGAAACGCCCAGAGACC. Translating it yields CASSDSGKRPET. The whole CDR3 protein is CASSDSGKRPETQYF.

In its sample, this clone was seen a few times. The read ends 3 residues shy of where the CDR3 ends; the end is completed using the germline J gene. The chain recombines TRBV7-2 with TRBJ1-4, with TRBD1 matching over 9 bases. CDR3 length: 17 residues. J lost 8 bases, V lost 0 bases, and 10 bases had no gene match. CDR1 is SGHTA and CDR2 is FQGNSA in the germline V gene. CDR3 amino acids: CASSLALVGQGSEKLFF. Partial CDR3 DNA: TGTGCCAGCAGCTTAGCGCTGGTGGGACAGGGTTCCGAAAAA.

Relative to its sample, this clone is medium-sized. The sequence runs out 3 residues before the end of the CDR3; the remainder is reconstructed from the germline J gene. The chain is built from TRBV10-3 and TRBJ2-3; 10 bases are a match to TRBD2. This CDR3 is 15 amino acids long. With 7 bases clipped from V and 2 bases from J, the junction kept 6 bases outside the gene matches. The germline CDR1 and CDR2 sequences are ENHRY and SYGVKD. The part of the CDR3 DNA that was read is TGTGCCATCAACAATAGCGGGGGGTACACAGATACG. Translating it yields CAINNSGGYTDT. The CDR3 in full is CAINNSGGYTDTQYF.

This clone was counted only a few times. The sequence runs out 3 residues before the end of the CDR3; the remainder is reconstructed from the germline J gene. The chain joins TRBV6-2 or TRBV6-3 to TRBJ1-5; D uncertain. In germline, CDR1 is MNHEY, CDR2 SVGEGT. V was pared by 8 bases and J by 6 bases, with 17 bases between. The CDR3 has 14 amino acids. CDR3 sequence: CASGPGEGGQPQHF. The CDR3 DNA, read in part, is TGTGCCAGCGGACCCGGGGAGGGAGGTCAGCCC.

This clone appeared a few times. The read comes to an end 3 residues before the CDR3 does, leaving the germline J gene to fill in the end. V and J are TRBV11-2 and TRBJ2-7; D is unclear. CDR1 is SGHAT, CDR2 FQNNGV, per germline. The CDR3 extends over 11 amino acids. V was cut by 7 bases and J by 2 bases, with 6 bases left in between. CDR3 DNA (partial): TGTGCCAGCACCCGGGCCTACGAG. Translating it yields CASTRAYE. The CDR3 in its entirety is CASTRAYEQYF.

Concerning this clone itself: The CDR3 end is not reached by the read, which stops 3 residues before it; the germline J gene fills it in. The V gene is TRBV18, the J gene TRBJ1-1; D remains unclear. V shed 3 bases and J shed 1 base, with 12 bases lying between them. The CDR3 totals 15 residues. Per the germline V gene, CDR1 is KGHSH and CDR2 is LQKENI. CDR3 sequence reads: CASSPRPAQNTEAFF. CDR3 DNA (partial): TGTGCCAGCTCACCGCGGCCAGCTCAGAACACTGAA.

With regard to this clone: The read halts 3 residues ahead of the CDR3 end, with the missing end drawn from the germline J gene. This chain uses TRBV5-1 with TRBJ2-7; possible D gene TRBD1, 6 bases. V was cut by 7 bases and J by 4 bases, with 18 bases left in between. CDR1 and CDR2 from the germline V gene are SGHRS and YFSETQ. This CDR3 contains 14 residues. The DNA read from the CDR3 is TGCGCCAGCCGACCGGACAGTACCTTTTACGAG. Amino acid sequence: CASRPDSTFYE. The entire CDR3 reads CASRPDSTFYEQYF. The complete variable domain, with remaining parts taken from reference TRBV5-1 and TRBJ2-7, reads KAGVTQTPRYLIKTRGQQVTLSCSPISGHRSVSWYQQTPGQGLQFLFEYFSETQRNKGNFPGRFSGRQFSNSRSEMNVSTLELGDSALYLCASRPDSTFYEQYFGPGTRLTVT.

This clone came up a few times. The CDR3 extends 3 residues past the end of the read, so its final part is completed from the germline J gene. This sequence joins TRBV19 and TRBJ2-5; 11 bases agree with TRBD2. V gave up 5 bases and J gave up 5 bases; unmatched junction bases: 19. The V gene's germline CDR1 is LNHDA and CDR2 SQIVND (reference sequence). The CDR3 runs 19 residues. CDR3 residues: CASSPRTSGLPERLETQYF. The covered CDR3 bases are TGTGCCAGTAGTCCCCGGACTAGCGGGCTACCCGAGAGATTGGAGACC.

A few counts support this clone. With the read ending 3 residues before the CDR3 end, the germline J gene is used to fill in that end. The gene calls are TRBV19 and TRBJ1-2, with D perhaps TRBD1 (6 bases). This CDR3 contains 16 residues. V lost 7 bases to trimming and J lost 5 bases, with 23 bases between them. The germline gives CDR1 LNHDA, CDR2 SQIVND (reference sequence). The CDR3 reads CASILGHTQRLYGYTF. Incomplete CDR3 DNA: TGTGCCAGTATCTTGGGACACACCCAAAGGCTTTATGGC.